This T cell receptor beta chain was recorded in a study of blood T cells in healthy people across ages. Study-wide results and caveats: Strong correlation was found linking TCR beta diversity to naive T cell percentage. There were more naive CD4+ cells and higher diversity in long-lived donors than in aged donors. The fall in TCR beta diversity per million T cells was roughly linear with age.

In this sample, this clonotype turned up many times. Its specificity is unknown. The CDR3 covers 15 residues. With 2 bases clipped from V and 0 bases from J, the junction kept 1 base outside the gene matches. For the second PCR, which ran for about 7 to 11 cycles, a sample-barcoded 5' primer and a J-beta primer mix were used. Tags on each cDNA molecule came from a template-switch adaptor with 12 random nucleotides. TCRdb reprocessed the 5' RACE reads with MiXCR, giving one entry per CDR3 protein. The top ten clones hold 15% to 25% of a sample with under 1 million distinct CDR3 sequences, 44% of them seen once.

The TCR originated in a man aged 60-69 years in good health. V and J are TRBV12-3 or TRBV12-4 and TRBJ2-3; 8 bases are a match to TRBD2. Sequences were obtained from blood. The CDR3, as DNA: TGTGCCAGCAGTTTAAAGCGGGGGAGCACAGATACGCAGTATTTT. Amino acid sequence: CASSLKRGSTDTQYF.